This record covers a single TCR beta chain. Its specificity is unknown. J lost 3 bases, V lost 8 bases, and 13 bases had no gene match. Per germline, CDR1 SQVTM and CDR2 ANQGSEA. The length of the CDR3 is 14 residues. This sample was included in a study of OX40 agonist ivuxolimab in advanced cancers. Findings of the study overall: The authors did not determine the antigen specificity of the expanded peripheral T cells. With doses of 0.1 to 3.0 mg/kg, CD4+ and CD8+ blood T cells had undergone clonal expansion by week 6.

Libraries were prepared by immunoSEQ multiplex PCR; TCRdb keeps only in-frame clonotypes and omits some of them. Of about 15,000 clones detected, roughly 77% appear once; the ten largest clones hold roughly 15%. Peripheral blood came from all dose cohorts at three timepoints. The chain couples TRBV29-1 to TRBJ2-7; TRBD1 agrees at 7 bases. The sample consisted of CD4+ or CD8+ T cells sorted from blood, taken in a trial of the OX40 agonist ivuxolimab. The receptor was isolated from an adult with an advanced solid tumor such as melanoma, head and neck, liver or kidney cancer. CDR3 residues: CSSYRDSRGYEQYF. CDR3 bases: TGCAGCTCCTACCGGGACAGTAGGGGCTACGAGCAGTACTTC.